The entry below describes one T cell receptor (beta chain). This clonotype has more than one count but fewer than ten. Its specific antigen is unknown. No base qualities exist here, and no much larger clone lies one base off it. Library construction relied on PCR. TCRdb records Illumina HiSeq 2500 as the sequencer. TCR libraries were prepared with molecular barcoding, using unique molecular identifiers to normalize TCRbeta repertoire quantification. TCRdb itself trimmed the public reads at Q25 with fastp, ran MiXCR and retained productive beta chains. Merged by CDR3 protein, the rows form single entries marked with the most common genes and DNA. The sample table lists a few hundred thousand distinct CDR3 sequences, over 10% of them with a count of one. The ten most abundant clones make up over 2% of the sample. This sample stems from a study of T-cell reconstitution after alpha-beta-depleted transplantation in children (dated by TCRdb to 2016 to 2017). A note on the overall study: T-cell immune reconstitution after TCRalphabeta/CD19-depleted allogeneic hematopoietic cell transplantation in children was quantitatively tracked in the study by means of TCR repertoire profiling.

Reading the label with the study, this specimen's treatment or condition is: allogeneic hematopoietic cell transplantation with graft depleted of TCRalphabeta T cells and CD19 B cells. The children who served as transplant recipients had been given grafts of TCRalphabeta/CD19-depleted allogeneic hematopoietic cells. V and J are truncated by 4 bases and 6 bases respectively, leaving an intervening sequence of 9 bases. The germline V gene supplies CDR1 SQVTM and CDR2 ANQGSEA. The CDR3, from cysteine to phenylalanine, totals 12 residues. Left in the record is the CDR3 DNA by itself, 36 bases read in frame from the first base. The paper's findings and limits, for the study overall: The apparently early recovery of alphabetaT-cell counts about two months after transplant reportedly depended on only several hundred rapidly expanded clones that came from non-depleted graft cells. In some patients, high TCRbeta diversity at day 60 was attributed to recipient T cells and intrathymic progenitors that had survived conditioning. Hyperexpanded clone frequencies declined over subsequent months; after one year, T-cell counts and TCRbeta diversity were mostly attributed to newly produced T cells.

The rearrangement joined TRBV29-1 to TRBJ2-2; the D gene lacks a confident call. This material consisted of PBMCs, mostly from graft donor cells, taken 360 days after TCRalphabeta/CD19-depleted stem cell transplant. The sequence was collected from a male patient younger than 18 who had a stem cell transplant for acute myeloid leukemia, so the T cells may come from the graft donor. The base sequence is TGCAGCGTTGGAACGTTGGCCGGGGAGCTGTTTTTT. Its product reads: CSVGTLAGELFF.